This TCR beta chain is drawn from a study of breast tumors, draining lymph nodes, adjacent tissues. Regarding the study as a whole: That most tumor T cells come from lymph nodes remained unproven. Compared with lymph nodes, tumors were less diverse; compared with nontumor tissue, more.

TCRdb re-derived calls from the multiplex PCR reads in MiXCR, one entry per CDR3 protein. Of 200,000 or so distinct CDR3 sequences listed, approximately 31% are singletons. Germline-derived CDR1 and CDR2 are LGHDT and YNNKEL (reference sequence). CDR3 length equals 14 residues. The trim removed 4 bases at V and 6 bases at J, leaving 6 bases unmatched. A remark on this clonotype: No antigen is known for it.

Breast cancer patients provided tissue from their axillary draining lymph nodes. Material: axillary lymph node tissue. The source is a female donor with breast cancer. Some clones in this sample may be carry-over from other donors' samples. This chain connects TRBV3-1 to TRBJ2-3, with 8 bases aligning to TRBD2. As DNA, the CDR3 is TGTGCCAGCAGCCCCATCCGGGGGGGGGATACGCAGTATTTT. Protein: CASSPIRGGDTQYF.